This TCR beta chain came from a study of T cell responses to AZD1222 COVID-19 vaccine. Study results and caveats: Without day 14 samples, only post-peak T cell repertoires were studied.

Germline V gene lookup returns CDR1 LNHDA and CDR2 SQIVND (reference sequence). Trimming took 8 bases from V and 6 from J, leaving 16 bases between them. The CDR3 loop spans 14 amino acids. A remark on this clone: Its cognate antigen is unknown.

Some clones are missing from TCRdb's copy, which holds only in-frame ones; the method was immunoSEQ multiplex PCR. This table holds under 140,000 clones, about 87% found once. The V call is TRBV19, the J call TRBJ2-2, with D unclear. This TCR was sampled from an adult in good health. Source: peripheral blood, taken on day 0 of AZD1222 vaccination. CDR3 nucleotides: TGTGCCAGTCCCGGGCCCTATGAGTCCGGGGAGCTGTTTTTT. Protein sequence: CASPGPYESGELFF.